This T cell receptor (beta chain) was identified in a study of blood T cells in healthy people across ages. Whole-study results and caveats: Across the age range, TCR beta diversity per million T cells fell in a roughly linear way.

For this clonotype: Its antigen is undetermined.

The CDR3 totals 14 residues. CDR1 is MNHEY and CDR2 is SVGEGT in the germline V gene. The V gene lost 6 bases and the J gene lost 5 bases, with 16 bases spanning the gap. Healthy individuals of Caucasian origin from Russia, aged roughly 6 to 90, served as donors. Combining a sample-barcoded 5' primer with a J-beta primer mix, a second PCR ran for about 6 to 12 cycles. Every single cDNA molecule received a tag from a template-switch adaptor with 12 random nucleotides. Sequencing recovered at least 3 million CDR3-containing paired-end reads from each sample. TCRdb processed the 5' RACE reads anew with MiXCR; each CDR3 protein has one entry. Among about 640,000 distinct CDR3 sequences listed, around 54% were seen once.

Sequences were obtained from blood. J is TRBJ2-5 and V is TRBV6-2 or TRBV6-3; no firm D call. The origin of this receptor is a man in his fifties or sixties in good health. This CDR3 is CASSIRRQSETQYF. The CDR3 DNA reads as TGTGCCAGCAGCATCCGGCGGCAGAGTGAGACCCAGTACTTC.